The present T cell receptor beta chain was sequenced within a study of T cell changes during pregnancy in multiple sclerosis. Sequenced by immunoSEQ multiplex PCR; TCRdb stores in-frame clones only, minus some. The table records approximately 46,000 clones, about 94% of them present only once. The CDR3 contains 13 residues. Trimming cost V 2 bases and J 1 base, with 6 bases left between them. CDR1 and CDR2 from the germline V gene are SGHVS and FNYEAQ. The clonotype comes from a female donor with multiple sclerosis, enrolled in a pregnancy study. The chain recombines TRBV7-6 with TRBJ2-7; D is undetermined. Here the sequenced sample was CD4+ T cells from peripheral blood mononuclear cells, taken after pregnancy. The CDR3 region has the DNA TGTGCCAGCAGCTTACCCAGGTCCTACGAGCAGTACTTC. Protein: CASSLPRSYEQYF.